Listed here are 5 T cell receptor beta chains from one sample, sequenced in a study of shared clonotypes between healthy human individuals. Clones were sequenced by immunoSEQ multiplex PCR, and TCRdb holds only the in-frame ones, with some missing. The sample holds hundreds of thousands of clones, around 78% seen once. The sample was memory CD4+ T cells sorted from blood. Indicated subset: CD45RA-negative fraction. These receptors originate from a woman in her 30s in good health.

V gene TRBV2 combines with J gene TRBJ2-7; the D gene could be TRBD1 or TRBD2 (5 bases each). CDR3 length: 13 residues. CDR1 is SNHLY, CDR2 FYNNEI, per germline. V was trimmed by 6 bases and J by 9 bases, leaving 18 bases between them. The DNA for the CDR3 is TGTGCCAGCAGAGAACCGGGGCCCCCTGGGCAGTACTTC. This sequence encodes CASREPGPPGQYF.

In its sample, this clone was seen a few times. The rearrangement joins TRBV7-8 to TRBJ2-5; no firm D call. Between the trimmed V and J ends, which lost 1 base and 4 bases, there was a span of 10 bases. There are 14 residues in the CDR3. Germline values: CDR1 SGHVS, CDR2 FQNEAQ. CDR3 region: CASSLVAGGETQYF. DNA for the CDR3: TGTGCCAGCAGCTTAGTAGCTGGCGGAGAGACCCAGTACTTC.

The chain has TRBV29-1 and TRBJ1-2, with a possible D match to TRBD1 (5 bases). The CDR3 is made up of 15 amino acids. Trimming removed 6 bases at V and 0 bases at J, with 17 bases between. From germline, CDR1 is SQVTM and CDR2 ANQGSEA. CDR3 amino acids: CSVGDRALANYGYTF. The DNA for the CDR3 is TGCAGCGTGGGTGACAGAGCCCTAGCTAACTATGGCTACACCTTC.

This clone was counted many times. The chain joins TRBV11-2 to TRBJ2-1; 12 bases are shared with TRBD2. Trimming at V came to 5 bases and at J to 6 bases, leaving 5 bases not matched to a gene. The CDR3 is 15 residues long. Germline V gives CDR1 SGHAT, CDR2 FQNNGV. CDR3 DNA sequence: TGTGCCAGCAGCCCGGGACTAGCGGGTTTCAATGAGCAGTTCTTC. The encoded protein is CASSPGLAGFNEQFF.

This chain connects TRBV11-2 to TRBJ2-7, with TRBD1 identical over 8 bases. Germline lookup yields CDR1 SGHAT and CDR2 FQNNGV. V was clipped by 3 bases and J by 4 bases; unmatched bases: 5. This CDR3 spans 14 amino acids. The DNA of the CDR3 is TGTGCCAGCAGCTTGGACAGGGTAGGGTACGAGCAGTACTTC. It specifies CASSLDRVGYEQYF. The entire variable domain, with the rest obtained from reference TRBV11-2 and TRBJ2-7, is as follows: EAGVAQSPRYKIIEKRQSVAFWCNPISGHATLYWYQQILGQGPKLLIQFQNNGVVDDSQLPKDRFSAERLKGVDSTLKIQPAKLEDSAVYLCASSLDRVGYEQYFGPGTRLTVT.